The TCR beta chain under discussion was sequenced for a study of blood T cell repertoires in COVID-19. Background on the study: The study drew acute and convalescent COVID-19 samples from the United States, Italy and Spain. T cells, B-cell-depleted T cells, or PBMCs provided the cDNA or gDNA that served as material.

Trimming took 4 bases from V and 6 from J, leaving 13 bases between them. From germline, CDR1 is ENHRY and CDR2 SYGVKD. The CDR3 sequence is 15 residues long. Authors' data handling: Amplifying reference gene primers gave estimates of nucleated cell counts. Method: immunoSEQ multiplex PCR; TCRdb's copy keeps in-frame clones and lacks some. The V and J calls and clone size were taken over from that table, and D and trimming were inferred from the DNA. The profile covers about 240,000 clones, with about 88% appearing a single time and 0.75% to 1% taken by the ten largest. Sequencing input: peripheral blood. This sequence originates from a woman aged 40 to 55 who had recovered from COVID-19. This chain joins TRBV10-3 and TRBJ1-6; D might be TRBD1 (6 bases). The CDR3 reads CAISGGRHPNSPLHF. The CDR3, as DNA: TGTGCCATCAGTGGGGGGCGCCACCCTAATTCACCCCTCCACTTT.